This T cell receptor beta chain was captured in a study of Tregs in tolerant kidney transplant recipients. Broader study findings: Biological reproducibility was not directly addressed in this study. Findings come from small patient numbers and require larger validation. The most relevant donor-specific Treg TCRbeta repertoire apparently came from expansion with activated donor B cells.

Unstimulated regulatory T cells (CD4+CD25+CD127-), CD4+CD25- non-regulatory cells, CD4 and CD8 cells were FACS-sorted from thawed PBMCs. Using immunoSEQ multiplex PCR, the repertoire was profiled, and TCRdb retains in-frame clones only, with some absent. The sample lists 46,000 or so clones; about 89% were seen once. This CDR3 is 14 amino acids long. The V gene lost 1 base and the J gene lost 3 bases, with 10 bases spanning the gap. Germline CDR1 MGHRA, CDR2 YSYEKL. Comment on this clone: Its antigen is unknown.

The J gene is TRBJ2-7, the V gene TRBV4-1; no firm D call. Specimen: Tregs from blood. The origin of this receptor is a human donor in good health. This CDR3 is CASSQAFRGYEQYF. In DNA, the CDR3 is TGCGCCAGCAGCCAAGCCTTCCGCGGCTACGAGCAGTACTTC.